This TCR beta chain originates from a study of shared clonotypes between healthy human individuals. Sequencing used immunoSEQ multiplex PCR; TCRdb keeps in-frame clones, though not all of them. Here the sample spans some 2.1 million clones, roughly 95% being singletons. The CDR3 sequence is 14 residues long. Germline V gives CDR1 MNHNS, CDR2 SASEGT. V was clipped by 4 bases and J by 0 bases, with 7 bases between them. Material: naive CD4+ T cells sorted from blood. The subset denotes: CD45RA+ positively selected. The chain employs TRBV6-1 and TRBJ1-5; no firm D call. The receptor's source is a man between 18 and 35 years old in good health. The CDR3 is CASSAQDSNQPQHF. Written as DNA, the CDR3 is TGTGCCAGCAGTGCGCAGGATAGCAATCAGCCCCAGCATTTT.